The T cell receptor (beta chain) under discussion was sequenced for a study of shared T cell receptors in the human thymus. Assay used: immunoSEQ multiplex PCR; TCRdb lists only in-frame clones, some missing. This repertoire shows approximately 580,000 clones, around 78% found once; its top ten account for 0.01% to 0.015%. This CDR3 region has 14 residues. Between the trimmed V and J ends, which lost 6 bases and 0 bases, there was a span of 12 bases. Germline V gene lookup returns CDR1 SQVTM and CDR2 ANQGSEA. This sample was shared with a second study, whose subject was human thymus T cells.

The chain is built from TRBV29-1 and TRBJ2-4, with D perhaps matching TRBD1 (6 bases). The clonotype originates from a boy under two years old with a congenital heart defect. The material sequenced was thymocytes. The CDR3 DNA sequence: TGCAGCGTCGACAGGTTACTAGCCAAAAACATTCAGTACTTC. Amino acids: CSVDRLLAKNIQYF.